These 24 T cell receptor beta chains were sequenced from one sample in a study of blood T cell repertoires in COVID-19. Sequenced by immunoSEQ multiplex PCR; TCRdb stores in-frame clones only, minus some. Of 330,000 or so clones in the sample, roughly nine tenths are singletons; the top ten hold less than 20%. The sequenced sample consisted of PBMCs or T cells enriched from blood (not recorded which). These receptor sequences come from a woman aged 25 to 39 who had recovered from COVID-19.

The chain links TRBV29-1 to TRBJ2-3; possibly TRBD2 for D (6 bases). With 4 bases removed from V and 6 bases from J, the gap between germline ends came to 20 bases. The length of the CDR3 is 15 residues. The germline gives CDR1 SQVTM, CDR2 ANQGSEA. The CDR3 region is CSVVGEVLGTDTQYF. In DNA form, the CDR3 reads TGCAGCGTTGTCGGGGAGGTACTTGGAACGGATACGCAGTATTTT.

The V and J genes are TRBV3-1 (or the pseudogene TRBV3-2) and TRBJ2-1; 16 nucleotides match TRBD2. Germline trimming cut 4 bases from V and 9 bases from J; bases unmatched to any gene: 6. Germline-derived CDR1 and CDR2 are LGHDT and YNNKEL (reference sequence). The CDR3 spans 16 residues. The CDR3 DNA reads as TGTGCCAGCAGCCCCCAGGGACTAGCGGGAGGGGGTGAGCAGTTCTTC. Encoded protein: CASSPQGLAGGGEQFF.

The chain carries TRBV5-1 and TRBJ2-7; the match to TRBD1 covers 9 bases. From germline, CDR1 is SGHRS and CDR2 YFSETQ. The CDR3 sequence is 14 residues long. V trimming: 3 bases; J trimming: 10 bases; junction bases outside the gene matches: 11. CDR3 protein: CASSSSGTGTIQYF. In DNA form, the CDR3 reads TGCGCCAGCAGCTCGTCCGGGACAGGGACGATACAGTACTTC. Combining the CDR3 with reference TRBV5-1 and TRBJ2-7 gives the whole variable domain KAGVTQTPRYLIKTRGQQVTLSCSPISGHRSVSWYQQTPGQGLQFLFEYFSETQRNKGNFPGRFSGRQFSNSRSEMNVSTLELGDSALYLCASSSSGTGTIQYFGPGTRLTVT.

The chain links TRBV11-3 to TRBJ1-5; 12 positions match TRBD1. Germline V CDR1 and CDR2: SGHNT, YENEEA. The CDR3 consists of 19 residues. The junction had 8 bases not matched to a gene; V was cut back by 0 bases and J by 2 bases. The CDR3, as DNA: TGTGCCAGCAGCTTAGAGTGGGACAGGGGGCTGGGTGGCAATCAGCCCCAGCATTTT. Its protein product is CASSLEWDRGLGGNQPQHF.

This chain joins TRBV11-3 and TRBJ2-1; tentatively, D is TRBD1 (6 bases). V was clipped by 1 base and J by 6 bases, with 13 bases between them. Germline loops: CDR1 SGHNT, CDR2 YENEEA. CDR3 length: 15 amino acids. The CDR3 nucleotides read TGTGCCAGCAGCTTAGGCCGAACAGGGTCCAATGAGCAGTTCTTC. This codes for CASSLGRTGSNEQFF.

The chain recombines TRBV5-1 with TRBJ1-1, with a possible D match to TRBD1 (5 bases). Looked up from germline, CDR1 is SGHRS and CDR2 is YFSETQ. Trimming cost V 8 bases and J 4 bases, with 21 bases left between them. The CDR3 sequence is 15 residues long. The CDR3 sequence is CASREGGGSGTEAFF. The CDR3, as DNA: TGCGCCAGTAGGGAAGGCGGGGGGTCAGGCACTGAAGCTTTCTTT.

The chain carries TRBV27 and TRBJ1-2; D not resolved. Trimming pared 6 bases from V and 5 bases from J, leaving 10 bases between. Germline assignment: CDR1 MNHEY and CDR2 SMNVEV (reference sequence). The CDR3 is 12 residues long. CDR3 DNA sequence: TGTGCCAGCAGCGAGGGCGGGTATGGCTACACCTTC. Its protein product is CASSEGGYGYTF.

This clone has a single count. This chain joins TRBV5-1 and TRBJ2-1; the D is unclear. Germline V CDR1 and CDR2: SGHRS, YFSETQ. V lost 3 bases to trimming and J lost 12 bases, with 13 bases between them. The CDR3 consists of 12 residues. CDR3 in DNA: TGCGCCAGCAGCTCAGATGTTGGCGGGCAGTTCTTC. Its protein is CASSSDVGGQFF.

The rearrangement links TRBV25-1 to TRBJ2-7; 8 positions match TRBD2. Germline loops: CDR1 MGHDK, CDR2 SYGVNS. The CDR3 is 12 amino acids. The V gene end was trimmed by 7 bases and the J gene end by 3 bases; junction bases not matched to a gene: 2. The CDR3 DNA reads TGTGCCAGCAACAGCGGGAGCTACGAGCAGTACTTC. Encoded protein: CASNSGSYEQYF.

The chain combines TRBV4-1 with TRBJ2-5, with TRBD2 identical over 9 bases. V lost 4 bases to trimming and J lost 5 bases; unmatched junction nucleotides: 8. Germline V gene data show CDR1 as MGHRA and CDR2 as YSYEKL. The length of the CDR3 is 15 residues. The CDR3 nucleotides are TGCGCCAGCAGCCCCCCGGGACTAGCTTCTGAGACCCAGTACTTC. Translating gives CASSPPGLASETQYF.

This clone was counted a single time. The rearrangement uses TRBV29-1 and TRBJ1-1; 7 bases are shared with TRBD1. V shed 3 bases, J shed 0 bases, and the junction held 4 bases outside the gene matches. The V gene's germline CDR1 is SQVTM and CDR2 ANQGSEA. The CDR3 runs to 14 residues. CDR3 protein: CSVDWTGMNTEAFF. The CDR3 DNA follows: TGCAGCGTTGATTGGACAGGCATGAACACTGAAGCTTTCTTT.

The chain recombines TRBV19 with TRBJ2-7, with 14 bases that match TRBD2. Germline V gene lookup returns CDR1 LNHDA and CDR2 SQIVND (reference sequence). V lost 5 bases and J lost 6; bases outside the gene matches: 12. There are 17 residues in the CDR3. The CDR3 reads CASSAQGLAGDLPEQYF. For the CDR3, the DNA is TGTGCCAGTAGTGCCCAGGGACTAGCGGGAGATTTGCCCGAGCAGTACTTC.

J is TRBJ2-3 and V is TRBV5-1; TRBD2 matches 10 bases. Germline V gene sequence: CDR1 SGHRS, CDR2 YFSETQ. This CDR3 has 15 amino acids. V shed 4 bases and J 2 bases; nucleotides not matched to a gene: 4. The DNA for the CDR3 is TGCGCCAGCAGCCAAACTAGCGGGAACACAGATACGCAGTATTTT. This gives the protein CASSQTSGNTDTQYF.

This chain joins TRBV28 and TRBJ2-1; 8 bases fit TRBD2. The CDR3 sequence is 15 residues long. V lost 1 base, J lost 15 bases, and 14 bases stayed unmatched. CDR1 and CDR2 from the germline V gene are MDHEN and SYDVKM. CDR3 protein: CASSLFLFSGDRWFF. CDR3 nucleotides: TGTGCCAGCAGTTTATTCCTCTTTAGCGGGGATCGGTGGTTCTTC. Together with reference TRBV28 and TRBJ2-1, the CDR3 gives the full variable domain: DVKVTQSSRYLVKRTGEKVFLECVQDMDHENMFWYRQDPGLGLRLIYFSYDVKMKEKGDIPEGYSVSREKKERFSLILESASTNQTSMYLCASSLFLFSGDRWFFGPGTRLTVL.

The V and J genes are TRBV28 and TRBJ2-7, with 12 bases fitting TRBD1. Germline V gene sequence: CDR1 MDHEN, CDR2 SYDVKM. This CDR3 has 19 amino acids. V lost 8 bases and J lost 4; bases outside the gene matches: 21. CDR3 sequence reads: CASWGYNREVGQGAYEQYF. In DNA form, the CDR3 reads TGTGCCAGCTGGGGGTATAACCGCGAAGTGGGACAGGGGGCTTACGAGCAGTACTTC.

V is TRBV2 and J is TRBJ2-1, with unresolved D. The CDR3 has 13 residues. The V and J ends lost 4 bases and 4 bases respectively, with 8 bases between them. The germline gives CDR1 SNHLY, CDR2 FYNNEI. For the CDR3, the DNA is TGTGCCAGCAGTGCGCCAGATTACAATGAGCAGTTCTTC. Its protein product is CASSAPDYNEQFF.

This clone is a singleton in its sample. The chain uses TRBV7-9 and TRBJ1-5; TRBD1 might be the D (5 bases). Trimming cost V 8 bases and J 4 bases, with 9 bases left between them. Looked up from germline, CDR1 is SEHNR and CDR2 is FQNEAQ (reference sequence). The CDR3 runs to 12 residues. The CDR3 spells CASREGNQPQHF. CDR3 coding DNA: TGTGCCAGCCGGGAGGGGAATCAGCCCCAGCATTTT.

V gene TRBV24-1 combines with J gene TRBJ2-3, with 7 bases that match TRBD1. Germline values: CDR1 KGHDR, CDR2 SFDVKD. The V gene end was trimmed by 3 bases and the J gene end by 1 base; junction bases not matched to a gene: 6. CDR3 length equals 16 residues. Here the CDR3 reads CATSDHRDSGTDTQYF. As DNA, the CDR3 is TGTGCCACCAGTGATCACAGGGACAGTGGCACAGATACGCAGTATTTT.

This clone came up once. V and J are TRBV28 and TRBJ1-5; 10 positions agree with TRBD1. Unmatched junction bases numbered 5, after V lost 4 bases and J lost 2 bases. There are 16 residues in the CDR3. Per the germline V gene, CDR1 is MDHEN and CDR2 is SYDVKM. The CDR3 sequence: CASSSLTGGGNQPQHF. As DNA, the CDR3 is TGTGCCAGCAGTTCCTTGACAGGGGGCGGCAATCAGCCCCAGCATTTT. Drawing the rest from reference TRBV28 and TRBJ1-5, the complete variable domain is DVKVTQSSRYLVKRTGEKVFLECVQDMDHENMFWYRQDPGLGLRLIYFSYDVKMKEKGDIPEGYSVSREKKERFSLILESASTNQTSMYLCASSSLTGGGNQPQHFGDGTRLSIL.

CDR3 amino acids: CARNPRDRFGYTF. The CDR3 DNA sequence: TGTGCCAGAAATCCCCGGGACAGGTTCGGCTACACCTTC. V and J are TRBV28 and TRBJ1-2, with 8 bases lining up with TRBD1. The germline CDR1 and CDR2 sequences are MDHEN and SYDVKM. The CDR3 runs 13 residues. V shed 9 bases and J 8 bases; nucleotides not matched to a gene: 11.

V is TRBV2 and J is TRBJ2-1, with 9 nucleotides matching TRBD2. Per germline, CDR1 SNHLY and CDR2 FYNNEI. The CDR3 loop spans 15 amino acids. V gave up 4 bases and J gave up 10 bases; unmatched junction bases: 11. This CDR3 reads CASSVESGRSLEQFF. The CDR3 region has the DNA TGTGCCAGCAGTGTGGAAAGCGGGAGGTCACTAGAGCAGTTCTTC.

The V gene is TRBV9, the J gene TRBJ1-1; D is perhaps TRBD1 (5 bases). The germline V and J ends were trimmed by 0 bases and 6 bases, with 12 bases remaining between them. The CDR3 loop spans 14 amino acids. Germline lookup yields CDR1 SGDLS and CDR2 YYNGEE. The CDR3 loop is CASSVGGATAEAFF. CDR3 nucleotides: TGTGCCAGCAGCGTAGGGGGTGCGACAGCTGAAGCTTTCTTT.

This chain uses TRBV4-2 with TRBJ2-5; the D is unclear. The length of the CDR3 is 15 residues. Trimming took 1 base from V and 1 from J, leaving 10 bases between them. Per germline, CDR1 LGHNA and CDR2 YNFKEQ. The CDR3 DNA reads as TGTGCCAGCAGCCAAGGGTCCACAACCCAAGAGACCCAGTACTTC. The encoded protein is CASSQGSTTQETQYF.

This chain links TRBV5-5 with TRBJ1-5; the match to TRBD1 covers 11 bases. CDR1 is SGHKS and CDR2 is YYEKEE in the germline V gene (reference sequence). V dropped 2 bases and J dropped 7; count of bases not matched to a gene: 5. The CDR3 length is 15 residues. The CDR3 DNA sequence: TGTGCCAGCAGCTTCGGACAGGGGGCTAGACAGCCCCAGCATTTT. It encodes CASSFGQGARQPQHF.